This is a list of T cell receptor beta chains from one sample in a study of tumor and adjacent non-tumor tissue in lung cancer. Using its own MiXCR run on the multiplex PCR reads, TCRdb lists one record per CDR3 protein. The sample has 60,000 to 85,000 distinct CDR3 sequences, 76% seen once. What was sequenced was distant non-tumor lung tissue. These receptors all stem from a man aged 55 to 69 with non-small cell lung cancer. The conserved cysteine and the conserved F or W are not part of the CDR3 here. Fields, in order: clone size, V gene, CDR3 protein. Clone size, where shown, is once, few, many, or a class for clones that have expanded.

abundance: medium-sized; v_gene: TRBV29-1; CDR3aa: SDLTGEMNIQY
abundance: -; v_gene: TRBV6-2/TRBV6-3; CDR3aa: ASSYSGVPGQGFETQY
abundance: once; v_gene: TRBV20-1; CDR3aa: SARGPTYTHY
abundance: -; v_gene: TRBV4-1; CDR3aa: ASSRGMGQRGTQY
abundance: -; v_gene: TRBV29-1; CDR3aa: SVDGGDRVVSYNEQF
abundance: -; v_gene: TRBV5-6; CDR3aa: ANSLPGVGSYNEQF
abundance: once; v_gene: TRBV6-5; CDR3aa: ASSYTWAALRGYT
abundance: -; v_gene: TRBV5-8; CDR3aa: ASSLETGRNYGYT
abundance: -; v_gene: TRBV11-1; CDR3aa: ASSSSLGGSYNEQF
abundance: -; v_gene: TRBV7-9; CDR3aa: TSSFRTSYEQY
abundance: few; v_gene: TRBV6-5; CDR3aa: ASSPIPGLRETQY
abundance: -; v_gene: TRBV12-5; CDR3aa: ASALVSSGFTTHPDEQY
abundance: -; v_gene: TRBV4-2; CDR3aa: ASSQTGTSKQPQH
abundance: -; v_gene: TRBV11-2; CDR3aa: PSNEGLILIEQY
abundance: -; v_gene: TRBV10-3; CDR3aa: AISESRTLAETQY
abundance: -; v_gene: TRBV6-5; CDR3aa: ASSHGGQVSTEAL
abundance: -; v_gene: TRBV30; CDR3aa: AWIVGLAGGPGDTQY
abundance: -; v_gene: TRBV6-2/TRBV6-3; CDR3aa: ASRFREGKLFYAYT
abundance: -; v_gene: TRBV7-8; CDR3aa: ASSSSGTGRETQY
abundance: -; v_gene: TRBV9; CDR3aa: ASSDGLAGASRTDTQY
abundance: -; v_gene: TRBV6-5; CDR3aa: ASGTSRAGVYNEQF
abundance: -; v_gene: TRBV28; CDR3aa: ASNLQGSANTQY
abundance: -; v_gene: TRBV5-5; CDR3aa: ASSLMMSAYEHY
abundance: many; v_gene: TRBV24-1; CDR3aa: ATSDPTDSSDTQY
abundance: few; v_gene: TRBV5-1; CDR3aa: ASSQCLGLTSGNTIY
abundance: -; v_gene: TRBV4-1; CDR3aa: ASSQERGVFRGETRY
abundance: many; v_gene: TRBV28; CDR3aa: ASSLRDFLGWTQY
abundance: few; v_gene: TRBV5-1; CDR3aa: ASSPGGTQNTGELF
abundance: -; v_gene: TRBV24-1; CDR3aa: ATGDLGQGTGELF
abundance: many; v_gene: TRBV5-1; CDR3aa: ASSKDSTYNEQF
abundance: -; v_gene: TRBV11-2; CDR3aa: ASSLDRNEQF
abundance: -; v_gene: TRBV11-1; CDR3aa: ARSYTRVTGELF
abundance: -; v_gene: TRBV6-5; CDR3aa: TNTRGREFPTRMRY
abundance: -; v_gene: TRBV7-8; CDR3aa: GNSPSPRVVNF
abundance: many; v_gene: TRBV5-5; CDR3aa: ASSKNPGLTTYEQY
abundance: -; v_gene: TRBV20-1; CDR3aa: GAPRSGRFVIEQF
abundance: -; v_gene: TRBV10-2; CDR3aa: ASTGEGEAKNIQY
abundance: -; v_gene: TRBV5-4; CDR3aa: ASSQQTNADMQY
abundance: -; v_gene: TRBV4-2; CDR3aa: ASSEDLRLPDQF
abundance: -; v_gene: TRBV9; CDR3aa: VSSPEGAGYEQY
abundance: -; v_gene: TRBV9; CDR3aa: ASRVQDTANTGELF
abundance: -; v_gene: TRBV7-8; CDR3aa: ANSEKQAGANVLT
abundance: -; v_gene: TRBV5-4; CDR3aa: ASSLRCSSEQF
abundance: -; v_gene: TRBV6-1; CDR3aa: ASSVGTGLF
abundance: once; v_gene: TRBV28; CDR3aa: ATGFASDYAQY
abundance: -; v_gene: TRBV11-2; CDR3aa: ASSLLRNSYNEQF
abundance: once; v_gene: TRBV30; CDR3aa: APIDLVEWGEQF
abundance: -; v_gene: TRBV4-1; CDR3aa: ASSQSEKSEAF
abundance: few; v_gene: TRBV11-2; CDR3aa: ASSPSSGRAGSYNEQF
abundance: -; v_gene: TRBV11-2; CDR3aa: ANSVSGNTYNEQF
abundance: -; v_gene: TRBV6-1; CDR3aa: ASNQGALYGANVLT
abundance: -; v_gene: TRBV6-1; CDR3aa: ARSEGRPYEHY
abundance: -; v_gene: TRBV28; CDR3aa: ASSYDSSNQSQH
abundance: -; v_gene: TRBV29-1; CDR3aa: GVEGTSGDRGTQY
abundance: large; v_gene: TRBV11-3; CDR3aa: ASSQEAGGGNEQF
abundance: -; v_gene: TRBV11-1; CDR3aa: ASSYTSGAGDLS
abundance: -; v_gene: TRBV20-1; CDR3aa: NAYPEMDTQY
abundance: -; v_gene: TRBV5-4; CDR3aa: ASSLGVTYNEQF
abundance: -; v_gene: TRBV29-1; CDR3aa: SVVRDSSYKQH